These 20 T cell receptor beta chains came from one sample sequenced in a study of control samples from healthy donors and cancer patients. Profiling relied on immunoSEQ multiplex PCR, and the TCRdb table lists in-frame clones only, not all of them. The repertoire consists of about 12,000 clones, with roughly 90% occurring once and the leading ten covering 2.5% to 3.5%. Sample: formalin-fixed, paraffin-embedded tissue. The source of these receptors is a male donor with melanoma.

The chain uses TRBV4-1 and TRBJ2-2; 8 bases fit TRBD2. There are 16 residues in the CDR3. The germline CDR1 and CDR2 sequences are MGHRA and YSYEKL. Unmatched junction bases numbered 9, after V lost 5 bases and J lost 4 bases. The chain's CDR3 is CASSFFLTSGTGELFF. The CDR3, as DNA: TGCGCCAGCAGCTTTTTCCTTACTAGCGGCACCGGGGAGCTGTTTTTT.

This sequence joins TRBV6-5 and TRBJ1-4; D unresolved. Looked up from germline, CDR1 is MNHEY and CDR2 is SVGAGI. The CDR3 runs 14 residues. V lost 8 bases and J 5 bases, leaving 15 bases between the germline ends. CDR3 nucleotides: TGTGCCAGCCATGATAGGGCAGAGAATGAAAAACTGTTTTTT. It yields the protein CASHDRAENEKLFF.

The V gene is TRBV6-5, the J gene TRBJ2-1; no definite D call. Per the germline V gene, CDR1 is MNHEY and CDR2 is SVGAGI. Trimming stripped 4 bases from V and 1 base from J, with 14 bases between. The CDR3 totals 16 residues. The CDR3 DNA follows: TGTGCCAGCAGTTTGTTCGAGTCTGGGTCCTACAATGAGCAGTTCTTC. Its protein is CASSLFESGSYNEQFF.

This chain connects TRBV15 to TRBJ2-1, with 8 bases matching TRBD2. There are 16 residues in the CDR3. After removal of 2 bases from V and 5 bases from J, the junction contained 8 bases not matched to a gene. CDR1 LNHNV and CDR2 YYDKDF come from the germline V gene (reference sequence). CDR3 DNA sequence: TGTGCCACCAGCAGACCACACGGGACTAGGGACAATGAGCAGTTCTTC. Encoded protein: CATSRPHGTRDNEQFF. Full variable domain (outside the CDR3, taken from reference TRBV15 and TRBJ2-1): DAMVIQNPRYQVTQFGKPVTLSCSQTLNHNVMYWYQQKSSQAPKLLFHYYDKDFNNEADTPDNFQSRRPNTSFCFLDIRSPGLGDTAMYLCATSRPHGTRDNEQFFGPGTRLTVL.

With respect to this clone: The junction differs from germline at one of its ends, possibly a read error. The chain combines TRBV10-3 with TRBJ1-2; weak D call: TRBD1 (5 bases). The CDR3 is 15 residues long. Per the germline V gene, CDR1 is ENHRY and CDR2 is SYGVKD. The DNA of the CDR3 is TGTGCCACCAGTTATGTAGGAGGGGTCAACTATGGCTACACCTTC. Protein: CATSYVGGVNYGYTF.

The chain links TRBV7-9 to TRBJ1-2, with D perhaps matching TRBD1 (5 bases). CDR1 and CDR2 from the germline V gene are SEHNR and FQNEAQ (reference sequence). The CDR3 extends over 16 amino acids. The germline V and J ends were trimmed by 2 bases and 4 bases, with 17 bases remaining between them. The DNA of the CDR3 is TGTGCCAGCAGCTTATTCTTCGCAGGGCCCATCTATGGCTACACCTTC. Translation gives CASSLFFAGPIYGYTF. The entire variable domain, with the rest obtained from reference TRBV7-9 and TRBJ1-2, is as follows: DTGVSQNPRHKITKRGQNVTFRCDPISEHNRLYWYRQTLGQGPEFLTYFQNEAQLEKSRLLSDRFSAERPKGSFSTLEIQRTEQGDSAMYLCASSLFFAGPIYGYTFGSGTRLTVV.

This clone has only one observation. A junction end diverges from the germline sequence, so it may reflect a read error. V usage is TRBV27 and J usage is TRBJ2-3; 7 positions agree with TRBD2. This CDR3 comprises 17 residues. Germline loops: CDR1 MNHEY, CDR2 SMNVEV (reference sequence). The CDR3 region has the DNA TGTGCCAGCCGTTTCTCGGTGCTGGGACTACCCACAGATACGCAGTATTTT. This codes for CASRFSVLGLPTDTQYF.

The chain couples TRBV3-1 (or the pseudogene TRBV3-2) to TRBJ2-7, with D perhaps given as TRBD1 or TRBD2 (5 bases each). With 3 bases removed from V and 3 bases from J, the gap between germline ends came to 9 bases. The CDR3 covers 13 residues. Germline loops: CDR1 LGHDT, CDR2 YNNKEL (reference sequence). This CDR3 is CASSHGTHYEQYF. Here the CDR3 DNA reads TGTGCCAGCAGCCACGGGACCCACTACGAGCAGTACTTC.

The CDR3 loop is CASSPGQLDSYEQYF. For the CDR3, the DNA is TGTGCCAGCAGCCCCGGACAACTGGACTCCTACGAGCAGTACTTC. The rearrangement joins TRBV7-9 to TRBJ2-7; the D gene is possibly TRBD1 (5 bases). This CDR3 contains 15 residues. CDR1 and CDR2 from the germline V gene are SEHNR and FQNEAQ (reference sequence). Between the trimmed V and J ends, which lost 5 bases and 0 bases, there was a span of 14 bases. Drawing the rest from reference TRBV7-9 and TRBJ2-7, the complete variable domain is DTGVSQNPRHKITKRGQNVTFRCDPISEHNRLYWYRQTLGQGPEFLTYFQNEAQLEKSRLLSDRFSAERPKGSFSTLEIQRTEQGDSAMYLCASSPGQLDSYEQYFGPGTRLTVT.

This clone was detected only once. The chain recombines TRBV5-6 with TRBJ2-3; D is ambiguous. Trimming shortened V by 4 bases and J by 3 bases, and 3 bases separated the two germline ends. The CDR3 sequence is 11 residues long. CDR1 is SGHDT, CDR2 YYEEEE, per germline. As DNA, the CDR3 is TGTGCCAGCAGCCAAACAGATACGCAGTATTTT. Encoded protein: CASSQTDTQYF. Full variable domain (rest looked up from reference TRBV5-6 and TRBJ2-3): DAGVTQSPTHLIKTRGQQVTLRCSPKSGHDTVSWYQQALGQGPQFIFQYYEEEERQRGNFPDRFSGHQFPNYSSELNVNALLLGDSALYLCASSQTDTQYFGPGTRLTVL.

V gene TRBV18 combines with J gene TRBJ1-6; 7 nucleotides match TRBD1. V shed 4 bases, J shed 8 bases, and the junction held 8 bases outside the gene matches. Germline V CDR1 and CDR2: KGHSH, LQKENI. CDR3 size: 15 residues. The DNA of the CDR3 is TGTGCCAGCTCACTTCAAGACAGGGTGGATTCACCCCTCCACTTT. Translated: CASSLQDRVDSPLHF.

This chain joins TRBV2 and TRBJ1-5; TRBD1 is a possible D gene (6 bases). This CDR3 region has 12 residues. Germline V gene sequence: CDR1 SNHLY, CDR2 FYNNEI. Between the trimmed V and J ends, which lost 7 bases and 10 bases, there was a span of 14 bases. Here the CDR3 DNA reads TGTGCCAGCAATGACAGGTTCGAACCCCAGCATTTT. The encoded protein is CASNDRFEPQHF.

The rearrangement uses TRBV5-4 and TRBJ2-3; TRBD2 aligns across 11 bases. This CDR3 has 17 residues. The germline gives CDR1 SGHNT, CDR2 YYREEE (reference sequence). Trimming cost V 5 bases and J 2 bases; bases outside gene matches: 10. The CDR3 loop is CASSIKIAGGITDTQYF. CDR3 in DNA: TGTGCCAGCAGTATCAAAATAGCGGGAGGGATCACAGATACGCAGTATTTT.

This chain links TRBV6-2 or TRBV6-3 with TRBJ2-7; 7 bases agree with TRBD2. Germline V gene lookup returns CDR1 MNHEY and CDR2 SVGEGT. The CDR3 consists of 14 residues. J was trimmed by 0 bases and V by 4 bases; bases with no gene match: 3. Here the CDR3 DNA reads TGTGCCAGCAGTTCAGCGGGGAGCTCCTACGAGCAGTACTTC. This encodes CASSSAGSSYEQYF.

The chain joins TRBV4-3 to TRBJ2-1, with no clear D. The germline V gene encodes CDR1 LGHNA and CDR2 YSLEER. CDR3 length equals 12 residues. Trimming left V 1 base short and J 10 bases short, with 8 bases between. This CDR3 is CASSQGTREQFF. In DNA, the CDR3 is TGCGCCAGCAGCCAAGGTACACGGGAGCAGTTCTTC.

The chain has TRBV10-3 and TRBJ2-3, with 9 bases that match TRBD2. The CDR3 spans 14 residues. Germline CDR1 reads ENHRY; CDR2 reads SYGVKD. Losses at the gene ends were 10 bases for V and 3 bases for J; bases not matched to a gene: 8. The CDR3 here is CATDGGRDTDTQYF. As DNA, the CDR3 is TGTGCCACCGACGGCGGGAGGGATACAGATACGCAGTATTTT.

This clone turned up a few times. The chain has TRBV12-1 and TRBJ1-2. TRBV12-1 is a known pseudogene. CDR3 length: 12 residues. CDR3 amino acids: CASSIKTYGYTF. DNA of the CDR3: TGTGCCAGCAGCATAAAGACCTATGGCTACACCTTC.

The chain joins TRBV6-2 or TRBV6-3 to TRBJ2-7; 7 bases are shared with TRBD2. The V segment lost 4 bases and the J segment 0 bases; nucleotides outside the gene matches: 3. From germline, CDR1 is MNHEY and CDR2 SVGEGT. The CDR3 sequence is 14 residues long. CDR3 residues: CASSSGLISYEQYF. CDR3 sequence (DNA): TGTGCCAGCAGTTCGGGACTAATCTCCTACGAGCAGTACTTC.

The chain uses TRBV11-3 and TRBJ2-6; TRBD1 is a possible D gene (5 bases). Deletions cut 4 bases from V and 3 bases from J, with 25 bases between. The CDR3 runs 20 residues. CDR1 is SGHNT, CDR2 YENEEA, per germline. CDR3 in amino acids: CASSSPFLDLQGSGANVLTF. Written as DNA, the CDR3 is TGTGCCAGCAGCTCCCCTTTCCTTGACCTTCAGGGTAGTGGGGCCAACGTCCTGACTTTC.

The chain uses TRBV27 and TRBJ2-7, with 14 bases lining up with TRBD2. The trim removed 2 bases at V and 1 base at J, leaving 7 bases unmatched. From germline, CDR1 is MNHEY and CDR2 SMNVEV (reference sequence). CDR3 length: 18 residues. CDR3 coding DNA: TGTGCCAGCAGTTTAGCGTCAAGGACTAGCGGGAGGTCCTACGAGCAGTACTTC. It yields the protein CASSLASRTSGRSYEQYF.